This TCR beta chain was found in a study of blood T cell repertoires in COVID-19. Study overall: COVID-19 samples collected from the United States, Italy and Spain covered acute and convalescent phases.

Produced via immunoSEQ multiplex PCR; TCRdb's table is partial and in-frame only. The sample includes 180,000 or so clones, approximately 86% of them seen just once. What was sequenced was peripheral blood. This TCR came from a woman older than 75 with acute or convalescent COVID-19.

CDR3 amino acids: CASSPPGGGGGDEQFF. Written as DNA, the CDR3 is TGTGCCAGCAGCCCCCCCGGGGGTGGCGGGGGCGATGAGCAGTTCTTC. The rearrangement joins TRBV6-2 or TRBV6-3 to TRBJ2-1, with a tentative D call TRBD2 (7 bases). V was pared by 6 bases and J by 8 bases, with 23 bases between. The CDR3 is 16 amino acids. Germline V gene sequence: CDR1 MNHEY, CDR2 SVGEGT.